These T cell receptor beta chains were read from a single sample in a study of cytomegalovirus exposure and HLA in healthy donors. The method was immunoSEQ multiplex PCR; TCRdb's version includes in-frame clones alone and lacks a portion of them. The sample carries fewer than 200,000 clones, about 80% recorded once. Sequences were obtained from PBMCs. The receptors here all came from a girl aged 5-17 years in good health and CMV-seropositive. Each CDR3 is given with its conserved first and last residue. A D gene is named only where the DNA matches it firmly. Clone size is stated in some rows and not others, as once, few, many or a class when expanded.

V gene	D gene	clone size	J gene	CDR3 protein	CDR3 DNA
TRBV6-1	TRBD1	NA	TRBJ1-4	CASNRQGAGEKLFF	TGTGCCAGCAACCGCCAGGGGGCAGGGGAAAAACTGTTTTTT
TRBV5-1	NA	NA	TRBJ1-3	CASSLGGSGNTIYF	TGCGCCAGCAGCTTGGGCGGATCTGGAAACACCATATATTTT
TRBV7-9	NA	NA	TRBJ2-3	CASSPDGLSTDTQYF	TGTGCCAGCAGCCCAGACGGACTGTCCACAGATACGCAGTATTTT
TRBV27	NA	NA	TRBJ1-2	CASRRIGGREGYTF	TGTGCCAGCAGGCGCATAGGAGGAAGGGAGGGCTACACCTTC
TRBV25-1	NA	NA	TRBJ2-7	CASSRTASSYEQYF	TGTGCCAGCAGCAGGACAGCGAGCTCCTACGAGCAGTACTTC
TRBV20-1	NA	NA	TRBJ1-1	CSARDRVFAFF	TGCAGTGCTAGAGACAGGGTTTTTGCTTTCTTT
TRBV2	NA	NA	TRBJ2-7	CASSATRGAGSEQYF	TGTGCCAGCAGTGCAACTCGGGGGGCCGGGTCCGAGCAGTACTTC
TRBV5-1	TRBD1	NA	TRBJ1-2	CASSSRGTGSPGYTF	TGCGCCAGCAGCTCTCGCGGGACAGGGAGCCCGGGCTACACCTTC
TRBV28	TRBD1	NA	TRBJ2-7	CASSLTPGQGYEQYF	TGTGCCAGCAGTTTGACACCGGGACAGGGCTACGAGCAGTACTTC
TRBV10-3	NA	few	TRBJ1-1	CAISESGLLRNTEAFF	TGTGCCATCAGTGAGTCGGGACTCCTACGAAACACTGAAGCTTTCTTT
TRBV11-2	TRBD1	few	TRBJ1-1	CASSLARPSSTGGNTEAFF	TGTGCCAGCAGCTTAGCCCGCCCCAGCTCGACAGGGGGGAACACTGAAGCTTTCTTT
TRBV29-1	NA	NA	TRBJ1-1	CSVEDEDTEAFF	TGCAGCGTTGAAGATGAGGACACTGAAGCTTTCTTT
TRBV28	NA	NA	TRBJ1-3	CASSLTNSGNTIYF	TGTGCCAGCAGTCTAACCAACTCTGGAAACACCATATATTTT
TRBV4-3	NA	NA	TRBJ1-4	CASSLRVSTNEKLFF	TGCGCCAGCAGCTTACGCGTTTCAACTAATGAAAAACTGTTTTTT
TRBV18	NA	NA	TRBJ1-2	CASSPWGPRRGYTF	TGTGCCAGCTCACCCTGGGGGCCTCGGCGTGGCTACACCTTC
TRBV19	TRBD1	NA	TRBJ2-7	CASSITGDEQYF	TGTGCCAGTAGTATAACAGGGGACGAGCAGTACTTC
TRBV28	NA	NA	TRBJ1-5	CASSRNNQPQHF	TGTGCCAGCAGCCGTAACAATCAGCCCCAGCATTTT
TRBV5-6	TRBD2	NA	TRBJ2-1	CASSLGGLAGANEQFF	TGTGCCAGCAGCTTAGGTGGTCTAGCGGGAGCAAATGAGCAGTTCTTC
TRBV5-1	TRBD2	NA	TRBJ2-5	CASSLNSGGVETQYF	TGCGCCAGCAGCTTGAATAGCGGGGGGGTAGAGACCCAGTACTTC
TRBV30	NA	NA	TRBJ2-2	CAWSGGPNTGELFF	TGTGCCTGGAGTGGGGGGCCTAACACCGGGGAGCTGTTTTTT
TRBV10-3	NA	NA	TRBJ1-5	CAISEERGQPQHF	TGTGCCATCAGTGAGGAAAGGGGGCAGCCCCAGCATTTT
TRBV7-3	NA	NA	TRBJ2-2	CASSLNTGELFF	TGTGCCAGCAGCCTGAACACCGGGGAGCTGTTTTTT
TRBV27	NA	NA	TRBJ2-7	CASTLGGEQYF	TGTGCCAGCACCCTGGGGGGCGAGCAGTACTTC
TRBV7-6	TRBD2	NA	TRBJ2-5	CASSQGTSGNRGTQYF	TGTGCCAGCAGCCAGGGGACTAGCGGGAACCGGGGGACCCAGTACTTC
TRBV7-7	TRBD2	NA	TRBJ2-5	CASSSGTSNPQYF	TGTGCTAGCAGTTCGGGGACTAGTAACCCCCAGTACTTC
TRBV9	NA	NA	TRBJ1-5	CASSVEGTLNQPQHF	TGTGCCAGCAGCGTAGAAGGGACACTTAATCAGCCCCAGCATTTT
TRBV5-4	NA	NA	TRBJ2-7	CASSKGVVNEQYF	TGTGCCAGCAGCAAGGGGGTAGTCAACGAGCAGTACTTC
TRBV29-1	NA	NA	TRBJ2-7	CSVVSSVTYEQYF	TGCAGCGTGGTGTCTAGCGTTACCTACGAGCAGTACTTC
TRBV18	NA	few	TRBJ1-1	CASSLLTEAFF	TGTGCCAGCTCACTCTTAACAGAAGCTTTCTTT
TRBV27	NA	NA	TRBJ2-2	CASSELPPRSPGNTGELFF	TGTGCCAGCAGTGAGTTGCCCCCCCGTTCCCCGGGTAACACCGGGGAGCTGTTTTTT
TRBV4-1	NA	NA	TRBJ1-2	CASSQRKTGPRGGYTF	TGCGCCAGCAGCCAAAGGAAGACAGGACCGCGTGGTGGCTACACCTTC
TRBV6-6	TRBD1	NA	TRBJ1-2	CASGDRGRGGYTF	TGTGCCAGCGGGGACAGGGGCCGAGGTGGCTACACCTTC
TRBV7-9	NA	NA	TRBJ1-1	CASSPLLWTEAFF	TGTGCCAGCAGCCCACTACTGTGGACTGAAGCTTTCTTT
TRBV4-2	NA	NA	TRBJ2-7	CASSQGTLNRAYEQYF	TGTGCCAGCAGCCAAGGAACGTTGAACAGGGCCTACGAGCAGTACTTC